This TCR beta chain was retrieved from a study of regulatory T cells in long-lasting Graves disease. To make TCR beta libraries, researchers used iRepertoire HTBI primers and Arm-PCR of CDR3 regions. TCRdb analysed the multiplex PCR reads with MiXCR anew, one entry per CDR3 protein. The sample includes some 420,000 distinct CDR3 sequences, approximately 22% seen only once; the top ten take about an eighth. Time point meaning: persistent/refractory GD, antithyroid drugs over 5 years with positive TRAb. The TCR library was made from RNA extracted from PBMCs. Germline CDR1 is SGHRS and CDR2 is YFSETQ. The CDR3 is made up of 14 amino acids. Trimming left V 4 bases short and J 13 bases short, with 21 bases between. This clonotype is a singleton in its sample.

J is TRBJ2-4 and V is TRBV5-1; D not resolved. Sequenced here: peripheral blood mononuclear cells (PBMCs), sampled when the disease was refractory, from a patient treated with antithyroid drugs. The receptor comes from a female donor with Graves disease. The CDR3 nucleotides are TGCGCCAGCAGCCCAGTTGGGCAGTGGGAAGAGCAGTACTTC. Translation gives CASSPVGQWEEQYF.